Listed below are T cell receptor beta chains from one sample, sequenced in a study of radiotherapy plus CTLA-4 blockade in lung cancer. The data were produced by immunoSEQ multiplex PCR, yet TCRdb's version contains in-frame clones alone and is incomplete. The table includes 95,000 to 150,000 clones, approximately 90% detected once. Here the sequenced sample was peripheral blood, taken from a patient treated with radiotherapy plus ipilimumab. These receptor sequences come from a human donor with non-small cell lung cancer that progressed on radiotherapy plus ipilimumab. Both conserved end residues are part of each CDR3. D genes are given only for firm matches. Only part of the rows carry a size: once, few, many, or a class if the clone is expanded.

d_call,j_call,v_call,clone_size,cdr3_nt,cdr3_aa
.,TRBJ1-4,TRBV6-5,.,TGTGCCAGCAGTCAAGGGGTAGGGGAAAAACTGTTTTTT,CASSQGVGEKLFF
.,TRBJ2-1,TRBV19,few,TGTGCCAGTAGTAGGGGCGGGACTTACAATGAGCAGTTCTTC,CASSRGGTYNEQFF
.,TRBJ1-1,TRBV4-1,.,TGCGCCAGCAGCCCCGTGGTCAGGCACACTGAAGCTTTCTTT,CASSPVVRHTEAFF
TRBD1,TRBJ2-1,TRBV5-1,.,TGCGCCAGCAGCCCCCGGGTGGGACAGGGGATTGAGCAGTTCTTC,CASSPRVGQGIEQFF
TRBD1,TRBJ2-4,TRBV11-3,once,TGTGCCAGCAGCTTAGTGGGCACCTTCTCAGGGGGCTGGGGAAACATTCAGTACTTC,CASSLVGTFSGGWGNIQYF
TRBD2,TRBJ2-5,TRBV11-2,.,TGTGCCAGCAGCCTCGGGACTAGCGGGGTCCAAGAGACCCAGTACTTC,CASSLGTSGVQETQYF
TRBD2,TRBJ2-2,TRBV9,once,TGTGCCAGCAGCGCCTCTAGCGGGAGAAACACCGGGGAGCTGTTTTTT,CASSASSGRNTGELFF
TRBD2,TRBJ2-1,TRBV5-1,.,TGCGCCAGCAGCCCTAGCGGGATGGTAAATGAGCAGTTCTTC,CASSPSGMVNEQFF
.,TRBJ2-3,TRBV7-6,.,TGTGCCAGCAGCTTAGCGTATGGGGATACGCAGTATTTT,CASSLAYGDTQYF
.,TRBJ2-7,TRBV21-1,.,TGTGCCAGCGCTTATCTCCGGGAGCAGTACTTC,CASAYLREQYF
TRBD2,TRBJ2-7,TRBV6-4,.,TGTGCCAGCAGTGATGGGACTAGCGGGAGAAACGAGCAGTACTTC,CASSDGTSGRNEQYF
.,TRBJ2-1,TRBV6-1,.,TGTGCCAGCAGTGAAGGACTCGACAATGAGCAGTTCTTC,CASSEGLDNEQFF
.,TRBJ2-1,TRBV7-3,.,TGTGCCAGCAGCTTAACTCAGGGGACGTACAATGAGCAGTTCTTC,CASSLTQGTYNEQFF
.,TRBJ2-2,TRBV18,.,TGTGCCACCCATCCCCACACCGGGACTCCCCCCGGGGACGGGGAGCTGTTTTTT,CATHPHTGTPPGDGELFF
.,TRBJ1-1,TRBV11-2,.,TGTGCCAGCAGCTTAGCTAGGCAGGCCCACACTGAAGCTTTCTTT,CASSLARQAHTEAFF
TRBD2,TRBJ2-5,TRBV5-6,once,TGTGCCAGCAGCCTTAGGACTAGCGGGAGAGAGACCCAGTACTTC,CASSLRTSGRETQYF
TRBD2,TRBJ2-1,TRBV11-3,few,TGTGCCAGCAGCTACCGACTAGCGGGAGGGTACAATGAGCAGTTCTTC,CASSYRLAGGYNEQFF
TRBD1,TRBJ1-2,TRBV5-1,.,TGCGCCAGCAGAAAAACTTTCCGGGACAGGGTATTATCCGACTATGGCTACACCTTC,CASRKTFRDRVLSDYGYTF
.,TRBJ1-1,TRBV28,.,TGTGCCAGCAGTTTATTGGGGTCTTCTGAAGCTTTCTTT,CASSLLGSSEAFF
.,TRBJ1-2,TRBV19,.,TGTGCCAGTAGCCCGACAGGCAACTATGGCTACACCTTC,CASSPTGNYGYTF
.,TRBJ2-3,TRBV6-1,.,TGTGCCAGCTTACTCGTAGATACGCAGTATTTT,CASLLVDTQYF
.,TRBJ1-3,TRBV12-2,.,TGTGCAAGTCGTCCTACAAACCCAGGGAAAGGAAACACCATATATTTT,CASRPTNPGKGNTIYF
.,TRBJ1-3,TRBV9,.,TGTGCCAGCAGCGTAGGTAACGTCGGAAACACCATATATTTT,CASSVGNVGNTIYF
TRBD1,TRBJ1-2,TRBV7-9,.,TGTGCCAGCAGACGACAGGGGGCGGCGAACGATGGCTACACCTTC,CASRRQGAANDGYTF
.,TRBJ1-2,TRBV5-1,.,TGCGCCAGCAGCTCCGCGTCGGAGACCCGCTATGGCTACACCTTC,CASSSASETRYGYTF
.,TRBJ1-2,TRBV11-2,.,TGTGCCAGCAGCTTTACAGGGCTCCCGAGCGGCTACACCTTC,CASSFTGLPSGYTF
TRBD2,TRBJ2-1,TRBV11-2,.,TGTGCCAGCAGCTTAGTTAGGACTAGCGGGAGGGCCAATGAGCAGTTCTTC,CASSLVRTSGRANEQFF
.,TRBJ1-5,TRBV7-6,.,TGTGCCAGCAGTCAGAGATGGAATCAGCCCCAGCATTTT,CASSQRWNQPQHF
.,TRBJ1-1,TRBV2,.,TGTGCCAGCAGAGAACGACAGGTGAGGAACACTGAAGCTTTCTTT,CASRERQVRNTEAFF
.,TRBJ1-5,TRBV5-1,.,TGCGCCAGCAGCTTGGCTGGGGCAGGCCAGCCCCAGCATTTT,CASSLAGAGQPQHF
.,TRBJ2-4,TRBV12-5,.,TGTGCTAGTGGTTCCCCACTGGCAACAAACATTCAGTACTTC,CASGSPLATNIQYF
TRBD1,TRBJ2-1,TRBV5-1,.,TGCGCCAGCGGAACAGGGGGCAGTTTGTTCTACAATGAGCAGTTCTTC,CASGTGGSLFYNEQFF
.,TRBJ2-1,TRBV20-1,once,TGCAGTGCTAGATCACTCGAGCAGTTCTTC,CSARSLEQFF
TRBD1,TRBJ2-3,TRBV6-6,few,TGTGCCAGCAGTGGGACAGGGAGCGGGTATACGCAGTATTTT,CASSGTGSGYTQYF
TRBD1,TRBJ2-7,TRBV2,once,TGTGCCAGCAGCCGGGACAGGAACTACGAGCAGTACTTC,CASSRDRNYEQYF
TRBD1,TRBJ2-4,TRBV4-1,.,TGCGCCAGCAGCCATCCGGGACAGGGGCGAGGGTTGGGCAAAAACATTCAGTACTTC,CASSHPGQGRGLGKNIQYF
TRBD1,TRBJ1-1,TRBV5-1,few,TGCGCCAGCAGCTGGGGGCAGGGGGCTGGGTCTGAAGCTTTCTTT,CASSWGQGAGSEAFF
.,TRBJ2-1,TRBV27,.,TGTGCCAGCAGTTTAGCTAGCCGGAATGAGCAGTTCTTC,CASSLASRNEQFF
TRBD2,TRBJ2-1,TRBV4-1,.,TGCGCCAGCAGCCCTGACGGACTAGCTTCCAATGAGCAGTTCTTC,CASSPDGLASNEQFF
.,TRBJ1-1,TRBV30,.,TGTGCCTGGAGTGTTGGGCTTTCGAACACTGAAGCTTTCTTT,CAWSVGLSNTEAFF
.,TRBJ1-1,TRBV30,.,TGTGCCTGGAGTGTGCTTGGGGCCACGAGCACTGAAGCTTTCTTT,CAWSVLGATSTEAFF
TRBD1,TRBJ1-2,TRBV29-1,.,TGCAGCGTCCGCGGAGGGGGCGCTAACTATGGCTACACCTTC,CSVRGGGANYGYTF
.,TRBJ2-5,TRBV11-2,.,TGTGCCAGCAGCCGATCGAGGTCGGCAGGGCTGCCAGAGACCCAGTACTTC,CASSRSRSAGLPETQYF
TRBD2,TRBJ2-5,TRBV2,.,TGTGCCAGCAGTCGCCCTGTTAGCGGGAGAAGCCAAGAGACCCAGTACTTC,CASSRPVSGRSQETQYF
TRBD1,TRBJ1-1,TRBV30,.,TGTGCTGGACAGGGGGCTTCGAACACTGAAGCTTTCTTT,CAGQGASNTEAFF
TRBD1,TRBJ2-1,TRBV2,.,TGTGCCAGCAGATTGGGGACAGGGGTTAATGAGCAGTTCTTC,CASRLGTGVNEQFF
TRBD2,TRBJ2-5,TRBV7-3,.,TGTGCCAGCTCCCCTCTCGGCGGGAGGGCCCGTGAGACCCAGTACTTC,CASSPLGGRARETQYF
.,TRBJ1-1,TRBV5-1,.,TGCGCCAGCAGCTTGCAAGCGGCTGCGGACACTGAAGCTTTCTTT,CASSLQAAADTEAFF
TRBD2,TRBJ2-7,TRBV9,once,TGTGCCAGCAGCGTAGCTCCCGGGGGGAAAGACGAGCAGTACTTC,CASSVAPGGKDEQYF
.,TRBJ2-7,TRBV29-1,.,TGCAGCGTTGAAGGGGGGCCCTACGAGCAGTACTTC,CSVEGGPYEQYF
.,TRBJ2-7,TRBV6-5,.,TGTGCCAGCAGTTACAGTATGCCACGGCGGGAAAACGAGCAGTACTTC,CASSYSMPRRENEQYF
TRBD1,TRBJ1-1,TRBV2,.,TGTGCCAGCTGTCCCGGGACAGGGGGCGTCACTGAAGCTTTCTTT,CASCPGTGGVTEAFF
TRBD2,TRBJ2-3,TRBV5-4,.,TGTGCCAGCACACCCCGGGGGGCAGATACGCAGTATTTT,CASTPRGADTQYF